These 2 T cell receptor beta chains share one sample of origin, sequenced in a study of neoadjuvant anti-PD-1 for oral cavity cancer. TCRdb's table, derived via immunoSEQ multiplex PCR, lists solely in-frame clones and lacks some. The table records more than 9,500 clones, 71% of them present only once. Time point specified: after neoadjuvant nivolumab, at surgical resection. Sequences were derived from PBMCs, sampled after nivolumab (anti-PD-1) treatment. These receptors were obtained from a person between 40 and 80 years old with oral cavity squamous cell carcinoma.

The chain is built from TRBV6-1 and TRBJ2-5, with a tentative D call TRBD2 (5 bases). Trimming shortened V by 0 bases and J by 1 base, and 6 bases separated the two germline ends. In germline, CDR1 is MNHNS, CDR2 SASEGT. The CDR3 length is 14 residues. The CDR3 DNA sequence: TGTGCCAGCAGTGAAGCCGGGATCCAAGAGACCCAGTACTTC. Protein: CASSEAGIQETQYF.

This chain connects TRBV6-5 to TRBJ1-2; the D is unclear. CDR3 length equals 13 residues. Germline CDR1 MNHEY, CDR2 SVGAGI. Trimming took off 5 bases at V and 6 bases at J, with 13 bases between the two ends. CDR3 sequence reads: CASSLPGGDGYTF. CDR3 DNA: TGTGCCAGCAGTCTCCCAGGTGGGGATGGCTACACCTTC.